This record covers a single T cell receptor (beta chain). The antigen is not known. The data belong to a study of cytomegalovirus exposure and HLA in healthy donors. Looked up from germline, CDR1 is SNHLY and CDR2 is FYNNEI. After removal of 6 bases from V and 6 bases from J, the junction contained 9 bases not matched to a gene. The length of the CDR3 is 15 residues. Study results and caveats: Per a later analysis, HLA-associated TCR beta chains showed more clonal expansion than other, equally common TCR beta chains.

The primer mix had 60 Vbeta and 13 Jbeta primers. Repertoires were generated with immunoSEQ multiplex PCR, while TCRdb's copy carries only in-frame clones and drops some. The sample has about 150,000 clones, approximately 84% seen once. The sample was PBMCs. The source is a woman aged 18-29 years in good health and CMV-seronegative. The genes are TRBV2 and TRBJ1-4; the match to TRBD1 covers 8 bases. The CDR3 DNA follows: TGTGCCAGCAGACCCGACAGGGGCACTCATGAAAAACTGTTTTTT. Amino acids: CASRPDRGTHEKLFF.